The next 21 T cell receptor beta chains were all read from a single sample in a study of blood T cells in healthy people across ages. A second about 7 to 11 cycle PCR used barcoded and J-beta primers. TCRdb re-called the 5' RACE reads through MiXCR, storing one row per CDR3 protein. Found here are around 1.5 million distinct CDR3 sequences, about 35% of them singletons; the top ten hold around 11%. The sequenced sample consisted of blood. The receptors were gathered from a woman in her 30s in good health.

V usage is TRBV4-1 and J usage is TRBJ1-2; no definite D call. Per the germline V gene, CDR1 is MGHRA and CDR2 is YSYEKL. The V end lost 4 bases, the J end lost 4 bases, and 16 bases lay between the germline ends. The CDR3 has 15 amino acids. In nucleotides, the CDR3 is TGCGCCAGCAGCCCTGCCCCCGACGAAAGCTATGGCTACACCTTC. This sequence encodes CASSPAPDESYGYTF.

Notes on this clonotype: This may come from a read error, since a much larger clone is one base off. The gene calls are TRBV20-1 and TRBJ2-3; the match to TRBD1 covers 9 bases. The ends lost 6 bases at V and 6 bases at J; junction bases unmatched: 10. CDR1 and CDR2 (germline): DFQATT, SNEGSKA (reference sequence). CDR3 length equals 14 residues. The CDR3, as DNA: TGCAGTGCCGGGCCGGACAGGGGCGGGGATACGCAGTATTTT. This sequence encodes CSAGPDRGGDTQYF.

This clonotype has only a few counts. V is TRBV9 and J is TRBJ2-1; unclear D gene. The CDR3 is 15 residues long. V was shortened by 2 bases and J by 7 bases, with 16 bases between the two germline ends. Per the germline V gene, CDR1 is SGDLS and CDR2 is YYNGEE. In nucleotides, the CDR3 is TGTGCCAGCAGCGTGTGGGGAACGTATGAGAATGAGCAGTTCTTC. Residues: CASSVWGTYENEQFF.

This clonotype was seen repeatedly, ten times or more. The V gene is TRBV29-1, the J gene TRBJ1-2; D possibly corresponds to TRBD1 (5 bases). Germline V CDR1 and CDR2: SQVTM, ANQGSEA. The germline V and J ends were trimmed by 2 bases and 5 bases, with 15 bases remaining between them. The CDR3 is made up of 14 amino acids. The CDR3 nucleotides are TGCAGCGTTGAATCTAGGGACCCCTATTATGGCTACACCTTC. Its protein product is CSVESRDPYYGYTF.

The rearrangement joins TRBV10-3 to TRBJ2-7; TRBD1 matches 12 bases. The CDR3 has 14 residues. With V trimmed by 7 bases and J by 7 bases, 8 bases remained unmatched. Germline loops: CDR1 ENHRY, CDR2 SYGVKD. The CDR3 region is CAIMGQGAPGEQYF. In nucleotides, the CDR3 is TGTGCCATCATGGGACAGGGGGCCCCCGGGGAGCAGTACTTC.

In DNA form, the CDR3 reads TGTGCCAGCAGCCGACAGTACACAGATACGCAGTATTTT. It translates to CASSRQYTDTQYF. V usage is TRBV7-3 and J usage is TRBJ2-3; perhaps TRBD1 as D (5 bases). The V gene's germline CDR1 is SGHTA and CDR2 FQGTGA. Trimming took off 5 bases at V and 2 bases at J, with 8 bases between the two ends. This CDR3 has 13 amino acids.

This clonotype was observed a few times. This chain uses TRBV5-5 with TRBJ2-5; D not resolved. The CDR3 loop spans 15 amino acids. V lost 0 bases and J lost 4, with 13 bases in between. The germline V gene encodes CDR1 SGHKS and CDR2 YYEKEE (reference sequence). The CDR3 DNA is TGTGCCAGCAGCTTGGCGACGAGTGAACGAGAGACCCAGTACTTC. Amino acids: CASSLATSERETQYF.

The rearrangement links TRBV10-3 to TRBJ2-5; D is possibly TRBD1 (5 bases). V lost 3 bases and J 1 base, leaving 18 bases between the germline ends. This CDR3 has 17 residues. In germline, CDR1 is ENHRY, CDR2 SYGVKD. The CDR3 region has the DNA TGTGCCATCAGTGACTTGACAGCCGACCGACTCCAAGAGACCCAGTACTTC. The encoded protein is CAISDLTADRLQETQYF.

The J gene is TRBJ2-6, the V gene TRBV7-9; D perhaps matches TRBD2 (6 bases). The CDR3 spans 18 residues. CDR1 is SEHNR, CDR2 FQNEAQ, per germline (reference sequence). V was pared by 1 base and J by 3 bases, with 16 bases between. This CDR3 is CASSLVVAGRFGANVLTF. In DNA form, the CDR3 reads TGTGCCAGCAGCTTAGTAGTGGCGGGGCGGTTTGGGGCCAACGTCCTGACTTTC.

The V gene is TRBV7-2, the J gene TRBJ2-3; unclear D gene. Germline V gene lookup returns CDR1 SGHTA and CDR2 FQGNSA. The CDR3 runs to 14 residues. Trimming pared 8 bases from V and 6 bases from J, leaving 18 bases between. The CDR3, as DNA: TGTGCCAGCCGTAGGACCCGTATGCGGGATACGCAGTATTTT. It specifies CASRRTRMRDTQYF.

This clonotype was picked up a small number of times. This chain's CDR3 is CASSNPPNKETQYF. The CDR3 coding sequence is TGTGCCAGCAGTAACCCGCCGAACAAAGAGACCCAGTACTTC. The gene calls are TRBV6-5 and TRBJ2-5; D is unclear. Germline CDR1 reads MNHEY; CDR2 reads SVGAGI. V was cut by 5 bases and J by 3 bases, with 13 bases left in between. This CDR3 has 14 residues.

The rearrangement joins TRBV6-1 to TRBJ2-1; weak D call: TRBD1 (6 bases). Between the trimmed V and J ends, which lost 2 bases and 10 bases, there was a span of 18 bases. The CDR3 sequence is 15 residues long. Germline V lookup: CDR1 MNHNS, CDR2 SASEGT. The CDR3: CASSEPGQFVYEQFF. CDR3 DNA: TGTGCCAGCAGTGAACCCGGACAGTTTGTTTACGAGCAGTTCTTC.

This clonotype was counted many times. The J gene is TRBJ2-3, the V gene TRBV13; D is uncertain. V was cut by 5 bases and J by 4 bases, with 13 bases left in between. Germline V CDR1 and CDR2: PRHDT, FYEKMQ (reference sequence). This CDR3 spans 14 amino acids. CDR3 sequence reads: CASSPRLVPDTQYF. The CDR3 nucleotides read TGTGCCAGCAGCCCGAGATTAGTCCCAGATACGCAGTATTTT.

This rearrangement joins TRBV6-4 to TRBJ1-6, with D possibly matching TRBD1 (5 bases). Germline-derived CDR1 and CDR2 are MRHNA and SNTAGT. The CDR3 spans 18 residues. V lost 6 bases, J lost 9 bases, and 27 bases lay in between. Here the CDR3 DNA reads TGTGCCAGCAGCGGAAACTTTCGAGGGGAGGCAGTGCGTTCACCCCTCCACTTT. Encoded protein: CASSGNFRGEAVRSPLHF.

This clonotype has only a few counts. CDR3 amino acids: CASSLAGNYSPLHF. The CDR3, as DNA: TGTGCCAGCAGTTTAGCGGGAAATTATTCACCCCTCCACTTT. V usage is TRBV12-3 or TRBV12-4 and J usage is TRBJ1-6; D remains unclear. V lost 0 bases and J lost 8, with 8 bases in between. The CDR3 spans 14 residues.

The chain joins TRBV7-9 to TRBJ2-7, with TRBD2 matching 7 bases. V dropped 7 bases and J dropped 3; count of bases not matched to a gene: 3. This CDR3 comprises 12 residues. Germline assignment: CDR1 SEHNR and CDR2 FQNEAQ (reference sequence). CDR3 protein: CASTTSDYEQYF. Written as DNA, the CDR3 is TGTGCCAGCACCACTAGCGACTACGAGCAGTACTTC. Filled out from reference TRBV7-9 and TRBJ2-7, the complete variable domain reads DTGVSQNPRHKITKRGQNVTFRCDPISEHNRLYWYRQTLGQGPEFLTYFQNEAQLEKSRLLSDRFSAERPKGSFSTLEIQRTEQGDSAMYLCASTTSDYEQYFGPGTRLTVT.

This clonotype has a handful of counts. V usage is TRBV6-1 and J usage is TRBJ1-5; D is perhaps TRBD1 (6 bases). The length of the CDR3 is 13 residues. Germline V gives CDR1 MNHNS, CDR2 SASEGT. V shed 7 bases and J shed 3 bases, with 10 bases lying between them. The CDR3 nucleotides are TGTGCCAGCACTAGGACAGTCAATCAGCCCCAGCATTTT. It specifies CASTRTVNQPQHF.

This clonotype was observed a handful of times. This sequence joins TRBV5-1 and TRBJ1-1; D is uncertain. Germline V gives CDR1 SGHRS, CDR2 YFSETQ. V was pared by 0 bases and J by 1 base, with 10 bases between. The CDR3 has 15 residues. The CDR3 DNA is TGCGCCAGCAGCTTGGCCGCCAGGTCGAACACTGAAGCTTTCTTT. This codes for CASSLAARSNTEAFF.

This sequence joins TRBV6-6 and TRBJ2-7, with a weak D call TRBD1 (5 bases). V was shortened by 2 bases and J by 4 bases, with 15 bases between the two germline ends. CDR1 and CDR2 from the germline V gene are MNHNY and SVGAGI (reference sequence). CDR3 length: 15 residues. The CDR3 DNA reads TGTGCCAGCAGTTACGGGGCCACCAGTGAGTACGAGCAGTACTTC. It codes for CASSYGATSEYEQYF.

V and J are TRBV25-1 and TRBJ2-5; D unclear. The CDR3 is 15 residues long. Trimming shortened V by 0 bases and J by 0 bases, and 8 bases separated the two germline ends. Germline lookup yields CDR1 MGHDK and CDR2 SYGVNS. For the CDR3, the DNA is TGTGCCAGCAGTGAATATGGAACAGACCAAGAGACCCAGTACTTC. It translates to CASSEYGTDQETQYF.

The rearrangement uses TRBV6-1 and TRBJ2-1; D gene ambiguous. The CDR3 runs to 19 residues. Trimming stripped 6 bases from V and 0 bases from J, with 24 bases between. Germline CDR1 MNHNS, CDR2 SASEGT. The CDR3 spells CASSRPGTSTPSSYNEQFF. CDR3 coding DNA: TGTGCCAGCAGCCGGCCCGGAACCTCCACCCCGAGCTCCTACAATGAGCAGTTCTTC.